The clone carrying this T cell receptor (beta chain) was recorded at least ten times. The time point: after trial treatment. The treatment: LDRT plus nivolumab, ipilimumab, low-dose cyclophosphamide and aspirin (RACIN trial). Treatment of the donors consisted of nivolumab and ipilimumab (plus aspirin, low-dose cyclophosphamide and low-dose radiotherapy). This entry comes from a study of low-dose radiotherapy and immunotherapy resistance in tumors. The CDR3 totals 15 residues. After removal of 6 bases from V and 4 bases from J, the junction contained 6 bases not matched to a gene. Germline V CDR1 and CDR2: SGHAT, FQNNGV. With TRAV- and TRBV-specific primers, first-strand cDNA was made, covering the alpha and beta chains. Using a constant-region primer together with a V-primer adapter, TCRs were subjected to around 22 PCR cycles of amplification. TCRdb re-analysed the reads in MiXCR, keeping a single row per CDR3 protein. The sample carries around 80,000 distinct CDR3 sequences, around 17% recorded once.

This receptor was taken from a male donor with prostate cancer. The sample was PBMCs, taken after low-dose radiotherapy plus immunotherapy. The chain uses TRBV11-2 and TRBJ2-7; 13 bases line up with TRBD2. CDR3 amino acids: CASSFSGLAGYEQYF. The CDR3 nucleotides read TGTGCCAGCAGTTTTTCGGGACTAGCGGGATACGAGCAGTACTTC.